Listed below are T cell receptor beta chains from one sample, sequenced in a study of T cell responses to AZD1222 COVID-19 vaccine. Libraries were prepared by immunoSEQ multiplex PCR; TCRdb keeps only in-frame clonotypes and omits some of them. The repertoire holds approximately 140,000 clones, with over 85% as singletons. The sample consisted of peripheral blood, taken on day 0 of MenACWY control vaccination. All receptors derive from an adult in good health. Both conserved end residues are part of each CDR3. A D gene is named only where the DNA matches it firmly. The size entry is marked missing in some rows and otherwise reads once, few, many or a size class.

cdr3_length: 17; clone_size: .; d_call: TRBD1; v_call: TRBV4-1; j_call: TRBJ1-2; cdr3_nt: TGCGCCAGCAGCCAAGAAGGGGGGAGAGGGACAGCGTATGGCTACACCTTC; cdr3_aa: CASSQEGGRGTAYGYTF
cdr3_length: 13; clone_size: .; d_call: .; v_call: TRBV21-1; j_call: TRBJ1-2; cdr3_nt: TGTGCCAGCAGCAAAGCGACGAACTATGGCTACACCTTC; cdr3_aa: CASSKATNYGYTF
cdr3_length: 20; clone_size: .; d_call: TRBD1; v_call: TRBV27; j_call: TRBJ1-6; cdr3_nt: TGTGCCAGCAGTTTCAACCGACAGGGCCCTTCGAGCTCCTATAATTCACCCCTCCACTTT; cdr3_aa: CASSFNRQGPSSSYNSPLHF
cdr3_length: 16; clone_size: .; d_call: .; v_call: TRBV18; j_call: TRBJ1-6; cdr3_nt: TGTGCCAGCTCACCATTATCGGACATGATGAATTCACCCCTCCACTTT; cdr3_aa: CASSPLSDMMNSPLHF
cdr3_length: 14; clone_size: .; d_call: .; v_call: TRBV19; j_call: TRBJ1-6; cdr3_nt: TGTGCCAGTAGTATGTTGAGGTCACAGTCACCCCTCCACTTT; cdr3_aa: CASSMLRSQSPLHF
cdr3_length: 19; clone_size: .; d_call: TRBD1; v_call: TRBV5-1; j_call: TRBJ1-3; cdr3_nt: TGCGCCAGCAGCTTCATTAGCAAAGGACAGGGAAGGTCTGGAAACACCATATATTTT; cdr3_aa: CASSFISKGQGRSGNTIYF
cdr3_length: 13; clone_size: .; d_call: .; v_call: TRBV6-5; j_call: TRBJ1-1; cdr3_nt: TGTGCCAGCAGTTACAGAGGGGGCACTGAAGCTTTCTTT; cdr3_aa: CASSYRGGTEAFF
cdr3_length: 14; clone_size: .; d_call: .; v_call: TRBV18; j_call: TRBJ1-2; cdr3_nt: TGTGCCAGCTCAGTTGGCCAGGTTCGCTATGGCTACACCTTC; cdr3_aa: CASSVGQVRYGYTF
cdr3_length: 12; clone_size: .; d_call: .; v_call: TRBV12-3/TRBV12-4; j_call: TRBJ2-3; cdr3_nt: TGTGCCAGCAGTTTTTATGCAGATACGCAGTATTTT; cdr3_aa: CASSFYADTQYF
cdr3_length: 16; clone_size: .; d_call: .; v_call: TRBV10-3; j_call: TRBJ2-5; cdr3_nt: TGTGCCGTCCTCGGTCGGGGCCGTTGGGGGCAAGAGACCCAGTACTTC; cdr3_aa: CAVLGRGRWGQETQYF
cdr3_length: 11; clone_size: .; d_call: .; v_call: TRBV6-2/TRBV6-3; j_call: TRBJ1-1; cdr3_nt: TGTGCCAGCAGCACCTTTCTTGGAGCTTTCTTT; cdr3_aa: CASSTFLGAFF
cdr3_length: 14; clone_size: .; d_call: .; v_call: TRBV7-2; j_call: TRBJ2-7; cdr3_nt: TGTGCCAGCAGCTTCACCTCCAGAACCTACGAGCAGTACTTC; cdr3_aa: CASSFTSRTYEQYF
cdr3_length: 16; clone_size: .; d_call: .; v_call: TRBV5-1; j_call: TRBJ1-6; cdr3_nt: TGCGCCAGCAAGAGGACGATGACACAGGAGAATTCACCCCTCCACTTT; cdr3_aa: CASKRTMTQENSPLHF
cdr3_length: 13; clone_size: once; d_call: .; v_call: TRBV12-3/TRBV12-4; j_call: TRBJ1-1; cdr3_nt: TGTGCCAGCAGTTTAATGGCGAACACTGAAGCTTTCTTT; cdr3_aa: CASSLMANTEAFF
cdr3_length: 15; clone_size: few; d_call: .; v_call: TRBV25-1; j_call: TRBJ2-1; cdr3_nt: TGTGCCAGCAGTGGTACGACGAGGTACTACAATGAGCAGTTCTTC; cdr3_aa: CASSGTTRYYNEQFF
cdr3_length: 15; clone_size: .; d_call: .; v_call: TRBV6-5; j_call: TRBJ1-6; cdr3_nt: TGTGCCAGCAGAACAGGGAGCTCCTATAATTCACCCCTCCACTTT; cdr3_aa: CASRTGSSYNSPLHF
cdr3_length: 16; clone_size: .; d_call: .; v_call: TRBV6-1; j_call: TRBJ1-6; cdr3_nt: TGTGCCAGCAGTGAATTCAATGTACGCTATAATTCACCCCTCCACTTT; cdr3_aa: CASSEFNVRYNSPLHF
cdr3_length: 16; clone_size: .; d_call: .; v_call: TRBV19; j_call: TRBJ1-6; cdr3_nt: TGTGCCAGTAGTATCTATGGACCAGAGGGAAATTCACCCCTCCACTTT; cdr3_aa: CASSIYGPEGNSPLHF
cdr3_length: 17; clone_size: .; d_call: TRBD1; v_call: TRBV7-6; j_call: TRBJ2-5; cdr3_nt: TGTGCCAGCAGCTTAAAGACAGGGGGCGGATGGGCAGAGACCCAGTACTTC; cdr3_aa: CASSLKTGGGWAETQYF
cdr3_length: 13; clone_size: .; d_call: .; v_call: TRBV19; j_call: TRBJ1-1; cdr3_nt: TGTGCCAGTAGTATCATAAGGAACACTGAAGCTTTCTTT; cdr3_aa: CASSIIRNTEAFF
cdr3_length: 14; clone_size: .; d_call: .; v_call: TRBV28; j_call: TRBJ2-5; cdr3_nt: TGTGCCAGCAGTTTGAGGGCAGGGTGGGAGACCCAGTACTTC; cdr3_aa: CASSLRAGWETQYF
cdr3_length: 13; clone_size: .; d_call: .; v_call: TRBV2; j_call: TRBJ1-2; cdr3_nt: TGTGCCAGCAGTGCAACATTGAACTATGGCTACACCTTC; cdr3_aa: CASSATLNYGYTF